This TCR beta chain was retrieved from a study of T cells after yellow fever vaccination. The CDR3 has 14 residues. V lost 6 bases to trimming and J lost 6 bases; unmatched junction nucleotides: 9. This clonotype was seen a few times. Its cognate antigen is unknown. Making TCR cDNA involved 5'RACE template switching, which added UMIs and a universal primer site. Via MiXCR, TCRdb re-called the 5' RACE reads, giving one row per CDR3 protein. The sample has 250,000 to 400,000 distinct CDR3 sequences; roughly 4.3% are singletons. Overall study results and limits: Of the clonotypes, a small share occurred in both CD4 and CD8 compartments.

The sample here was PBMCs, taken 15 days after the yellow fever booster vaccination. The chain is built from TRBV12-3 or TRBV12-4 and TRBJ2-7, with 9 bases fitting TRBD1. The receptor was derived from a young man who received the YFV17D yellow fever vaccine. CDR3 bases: TGTGCCAGCAGCCCGGGACAGGGAAAGTTCGAGCAGTACGTC. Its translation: CASSPGQGKFEQYV.